This TCR beta chain originates from a study of beta chain features in type 1 diabetes. CD4+ cells of the naive, central memory, regulatory and stem cell-like memory types were sorted via CD45RO/CCR7/CD25/CD127/CD95/CD27. Sequenced material consisted of expressed TCRB transcripts (all of the isolated RNA was reverse transcribed). Assay used: immunoSEQ multiplex PCR; TCRdb lists only in-frame clones, some missing. The sample contains fewer than 500,000 clones, roughly 14% of which appear only once. The sequence was obtained from a man aged 25-45 years in good health. Sequenced material: naive CD4+ T cells from blood.

CDR3 DNA sequence: TGCAGCGCAACAACTAGCGGGATTAGCGGGGAGCTGTTTTTT. As protein: CSATTSGISGELFF. The chain uses TRBV29-1 and TRBJ2-2; 10 bases map to TRBD2. Looked up from germline, CDR1 is SQVTM and CDR2 is ANQGSEA. The trim removed 7 bases at V and 7 bases at J, leaving 9 bases unmatched. This CDR3 spans 14 amino acids.